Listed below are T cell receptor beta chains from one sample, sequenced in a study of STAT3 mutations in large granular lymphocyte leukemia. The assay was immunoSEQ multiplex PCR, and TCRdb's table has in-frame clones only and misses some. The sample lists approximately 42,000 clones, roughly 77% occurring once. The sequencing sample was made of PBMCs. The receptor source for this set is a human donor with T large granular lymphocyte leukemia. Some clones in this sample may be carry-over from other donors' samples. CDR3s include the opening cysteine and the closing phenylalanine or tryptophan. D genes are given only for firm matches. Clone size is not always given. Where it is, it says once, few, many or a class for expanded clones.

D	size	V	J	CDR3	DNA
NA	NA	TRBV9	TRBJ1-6	CASSVEGFSPLHF	TGTGCCAGCAGCGTAGAAGGTTTTTCACCCCTCCACTTT
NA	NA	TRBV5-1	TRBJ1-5	CASSLEGGDNQPQHF	TGCGCCAGCAGCTTGGAGGGGGGAGATAATCAGCCCCAGCATTTT
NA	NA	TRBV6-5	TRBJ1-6	CASTRGDTNSPLHF	TGTGCCAGCACAAGGGGGGACACCAATTCACCCCTCCACTTT
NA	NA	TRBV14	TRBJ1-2	CASSQPPRPGTF	TGTGCCAGCAGCCAACCTCCCAGGCCCGGCACCTTC
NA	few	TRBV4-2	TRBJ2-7	CASTLEKGTSYEQYF	TGTGCCAGCACACTCGAAAAGGGGACTTCCTACGAGCAGTACTTC
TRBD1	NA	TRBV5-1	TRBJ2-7	CASSDGTGGYEQYF	TGCGCCAGCAGCGACGGGACAGGGGGCTACGAGCAGTACTTC
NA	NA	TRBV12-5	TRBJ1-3	CASGLTVSGNTIYF	TGTGCTAGTGGTTTGACAGTCTCTGGAAACACCATATATTTT
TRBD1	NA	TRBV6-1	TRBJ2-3	CASSEALGQGLSTDTQYF	TGTGCCAGCAGTGAAGCGTTAGGACAGGGGCTTAGCACAGATACGCAGTATTTT
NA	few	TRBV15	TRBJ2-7	CATSRDRFGEGYEQYF	TGTGCCACCAGCAGAGATAGGTTCGGGGAAGGCTACGAGCAGTACTTC
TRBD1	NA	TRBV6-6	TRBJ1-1	CASSLQGQGTEAFF	TGTGCCAGCAGTCTACAGGGGCAGGGCACTGAAGCTTTCTTT
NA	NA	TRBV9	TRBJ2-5	CASSVGSGLQETQYF	TGTGCCAGCAGCGTAGGATCGGGCCTCCAAGAGACCCAGTACTTC
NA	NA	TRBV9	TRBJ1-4	CASSDGTGGEKLFF	TGTGCCAGCAGCGATGGGACGGGAGGGGAAAAACTGTTTTTT
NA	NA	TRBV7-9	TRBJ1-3	CASSRQASRGNTIYF	TGTGCCAGCAGCAGACAGGCCTCGCGGGGAAACACCATATATTTT
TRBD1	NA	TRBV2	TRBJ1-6	CASSWTGGNSPLHF	TGTGCCAGCAGTTGGACAGGGGGTAATTCACCCCTCCACTTT
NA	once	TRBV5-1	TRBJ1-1	CASSLAESGGYAEAFF	TGCGCCAGCAGCTTGGCGGAATCCGGGGGGTACGCTGAAGCTTTCTTT
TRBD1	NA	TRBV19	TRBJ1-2	CASWTGTYGYTF	TGTGCCAGTTGGACAGGGACCTATGGCTACACCTTC
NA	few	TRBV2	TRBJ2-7	CASSELLFEQYF	TGTGCCAGCAGTGAATTACTGTTCGAGCAGTACTTC
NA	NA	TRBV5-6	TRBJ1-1	CASSLIRGPEAFF	TGTGCCAGCAGCTTGATAAGGGGACCTGAAGCTTTCTTT
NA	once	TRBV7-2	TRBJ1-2	CASSSQGVYGYTF	TGTGCCAGCAGCTCACAGGGCGTCTATGGCTACACCTTC
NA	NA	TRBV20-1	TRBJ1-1	CSASQYTEAFF	TGCAGTGCCTCCCAGTACACTGAAGCTTTCTTT
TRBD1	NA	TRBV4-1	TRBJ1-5	CASSLDRGTSNQPQHF	TGCGCCAGCAGCCTCGACAGGGGAACAAGCAATCAGCCCCAGCATTTT
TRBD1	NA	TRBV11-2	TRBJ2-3	CASSLGQGGTDTQYF	TGTGCCAGCAGCTTAGGACAGGGGGGCACAGATACGCAGTATTTT
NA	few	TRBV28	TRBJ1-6	CASSSPHSPLHF	TGTGCCAGCAGTTCTCCACATTCACCCCTCCACTTT
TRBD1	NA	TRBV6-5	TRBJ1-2	CATSRTGAYGYTF	TGTGCCACCTCGCGGACAGGTGCCTATGGCTACACCTTC
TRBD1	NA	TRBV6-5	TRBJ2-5	CASSYRGTGEETQYF	TGTGCCAGCAGTTACCGCGGGACAGGGGAAGAGACCCAGTACTTC
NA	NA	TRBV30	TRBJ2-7	CAWSVLGVGEQYF	TGTGCCTGGAGTGTACTGGGGGTTGGCGAGCAGTACTTC
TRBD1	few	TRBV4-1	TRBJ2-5	CASSQGGQGGRETQYF	TGCGCCAGCAGCCAAGGGGGACAGGGAGGTAGAGAGACCCAGTACTTC
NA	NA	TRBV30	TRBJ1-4	CAWSRGSQNEKLFF	TGTGCCTGGAGTAGGGGCAGCCAAAATGAAAAACTGTTTTTT